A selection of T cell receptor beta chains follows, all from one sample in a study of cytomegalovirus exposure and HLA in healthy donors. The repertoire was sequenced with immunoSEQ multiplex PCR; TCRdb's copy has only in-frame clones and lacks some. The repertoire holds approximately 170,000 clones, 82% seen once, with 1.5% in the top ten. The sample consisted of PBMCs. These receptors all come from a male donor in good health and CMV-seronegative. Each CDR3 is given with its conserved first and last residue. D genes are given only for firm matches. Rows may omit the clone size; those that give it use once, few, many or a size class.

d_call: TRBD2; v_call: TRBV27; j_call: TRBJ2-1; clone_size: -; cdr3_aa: CASSLRGVGSSYNEQFF; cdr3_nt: TGTGCCAGCAGTTTACGGGGGGTAGGGAGCTCCTACAATGAGCAGTTCTTC
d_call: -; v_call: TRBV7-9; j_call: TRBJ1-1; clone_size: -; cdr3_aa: CASPPGTHSTEAFF; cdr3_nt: TGTGCCAGTCCCCCGGGAACCCACTCGACTGAAGCTTTCTTT
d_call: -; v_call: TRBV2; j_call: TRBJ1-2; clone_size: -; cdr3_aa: CASKGRRVPYGYTF; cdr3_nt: TGTGCCAGCAAAGGGAGGCGCGTACCGTATGGCTACACCTTC
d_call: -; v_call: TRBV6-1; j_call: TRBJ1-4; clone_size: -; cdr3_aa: CASSEAGGGAGKLFF; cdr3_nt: TGTGCCAGCAGTGAAGCGGGGGGGGGCGCCGGAAAACTGTTTTTT
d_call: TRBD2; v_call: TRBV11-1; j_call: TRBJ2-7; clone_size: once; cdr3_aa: CASSPYSGSGTEQYF; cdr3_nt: TGTGCCAGCAGCCCATATAGCGGGAGTGGGACCGAGCAGTACTTC
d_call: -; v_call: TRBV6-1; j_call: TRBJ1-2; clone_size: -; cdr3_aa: CASSEQPIGSGYGYTF; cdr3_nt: TGTGCCAGCAGTGAACAGCCGATTGGGTCGGGCTATGGCTACACCTTC
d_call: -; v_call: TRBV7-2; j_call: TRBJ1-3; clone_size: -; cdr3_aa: CASSLGHGNTIYF; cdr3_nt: TGTGCCAGCAGCTTGGGGCATGGAAACACCATATATTTT
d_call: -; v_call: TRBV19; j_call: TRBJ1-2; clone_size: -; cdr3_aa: CASTPGEPAGGYTF; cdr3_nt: TGTGCCAGTACGCCCGGAGAGCCGGCGGGTGGCTACACCTTC
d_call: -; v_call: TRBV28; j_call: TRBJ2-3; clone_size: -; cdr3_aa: CASSESRGFTDTQYF; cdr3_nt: TGTGCCAGCAGTGAGAGTCGGGGATTCACAGATACGCAGTATTTT
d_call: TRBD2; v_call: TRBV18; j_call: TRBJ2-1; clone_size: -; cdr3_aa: CASSAETLAGGLNNEQFF; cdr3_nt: TGTGCCAGCTCAGCAGAAACACTAGCGGGAGGTCTAAACAATGAGCAGTTCTTC
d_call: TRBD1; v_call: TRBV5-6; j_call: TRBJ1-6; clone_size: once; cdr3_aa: CASSFRGGGTGHNSPLHF; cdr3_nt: TGTGCCAGCAGCTTCAGGGGGGGAGGGACAGGACATAATTCACCCCTCCACTTT
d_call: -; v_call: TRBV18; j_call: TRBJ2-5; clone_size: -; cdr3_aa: CASSPQSHPRETQYF; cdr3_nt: TGTGCCAGCTCACCGCAATCCCATCCGAGGGAGACCCAGTACTTC
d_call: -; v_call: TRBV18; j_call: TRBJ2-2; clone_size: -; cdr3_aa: CASSQTATNTGELFF; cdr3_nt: TGTGCCAGCTCTCAGACAGCCACGAACACCGGGGAGCTGTTTTTT
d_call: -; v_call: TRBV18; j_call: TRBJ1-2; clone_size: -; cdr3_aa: CASSPLGAGYTF; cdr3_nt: TGTGCCAGCTCACCACTGGGGGCTGGCTACACCTTC
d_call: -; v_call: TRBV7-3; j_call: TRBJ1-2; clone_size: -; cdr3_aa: CASSPSGGLDYGYTF; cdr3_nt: TGTGCCAGCAGCCCCAGTGGGGGGTTGGACTATGGCTACACCTTC
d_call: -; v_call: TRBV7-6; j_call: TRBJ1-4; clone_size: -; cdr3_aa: CASSPVRVRGEKLFF; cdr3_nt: TGTGCCAGCAGCCCCGTTCGGGTTCGGGGTGAAAAACTGTTTTTT
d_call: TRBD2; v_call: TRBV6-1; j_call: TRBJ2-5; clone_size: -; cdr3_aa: CASTSYLAGVGEQYF; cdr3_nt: TGTGCCAGCACTAGTTATTTAGCGGGAGTGGGGGAGCAGTACTTC
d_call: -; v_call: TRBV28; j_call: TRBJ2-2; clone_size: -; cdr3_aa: CATQIPGGELFF; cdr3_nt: TGTGCCACCCAAATCCCCGGCGGGGAGCTGTTTTTT
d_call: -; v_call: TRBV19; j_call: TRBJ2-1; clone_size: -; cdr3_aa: CASSVKSGALNAYNEQFF; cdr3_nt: TGTGCCAGTAGTGTCAAATCGGGAGCCTTGAATGCCTACAATGAGCAGTTCTTC
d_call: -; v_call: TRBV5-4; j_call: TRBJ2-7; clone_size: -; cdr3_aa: CASSRPGRDRISYEQYF; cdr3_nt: TGTGCCAGCAGCCGACCGGGGCGGGACAGAATATCCTACGAGCAGTACTTC
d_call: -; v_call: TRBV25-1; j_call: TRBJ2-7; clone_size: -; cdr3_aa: CASSDTGTQGGHEQYF; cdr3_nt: TGTGCCAGCAGTGATACCGGGACACAAGGGGGTCACGAGCAGTACTTC
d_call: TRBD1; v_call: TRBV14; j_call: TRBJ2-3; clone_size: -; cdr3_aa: CASSQRRDSSTDTQYF; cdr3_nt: TGTGCCAGCAGCCAAAGACGGGACAGTTCCACAGATACGCAGTATTTT
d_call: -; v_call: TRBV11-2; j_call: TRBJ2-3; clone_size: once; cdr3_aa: CASSSGQTDTQYF; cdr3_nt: TGTGCCAGCAGCTCGGGTCAGACAGATACGCAGTATTTT
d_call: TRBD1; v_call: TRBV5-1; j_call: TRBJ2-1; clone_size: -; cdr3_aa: CASSLRTGPYNEQFF; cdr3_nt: TGCGCCAGCAGCTTGCGGACAGGGCCCTACAATGAGCAGTTCTTC
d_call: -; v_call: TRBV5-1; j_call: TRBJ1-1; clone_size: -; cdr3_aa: CASSLEAGSRTEAFF; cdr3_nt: TGCGCCAGCAGCTTGGAAGCCGGGTCGAGGACTGAAGCTTTCTTT
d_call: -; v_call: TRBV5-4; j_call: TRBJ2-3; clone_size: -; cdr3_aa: CASSLGGFSTDTQYF; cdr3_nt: TGTGCCAGCAGCTTGGGAGGTTTCAGCACAGATACGCAGTATTTT
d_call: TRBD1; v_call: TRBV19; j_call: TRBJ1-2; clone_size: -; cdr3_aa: CASRDRGYGYTF; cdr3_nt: TGTGCCAGCCGGGACAGGGGGTATGGCTACACCTTC
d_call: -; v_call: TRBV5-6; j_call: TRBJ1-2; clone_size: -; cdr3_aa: CASSSDSLYGYTF; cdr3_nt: TGTGCCAGCAGCTCCGACAGCCTCTATGGCTACACCTTC
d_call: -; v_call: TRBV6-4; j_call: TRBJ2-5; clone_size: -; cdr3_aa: CASSDPGQETQYF; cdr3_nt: TGTGCCAGCAGTGACCCGGGCCAAGAGACCCAGTACTTC
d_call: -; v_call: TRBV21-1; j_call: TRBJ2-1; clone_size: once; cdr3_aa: CASSSGQAPYNEQFF; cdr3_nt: TGTGCCAGCAGCTCAGGACAGGCCCCATACAATGAGCAGTTCTTC
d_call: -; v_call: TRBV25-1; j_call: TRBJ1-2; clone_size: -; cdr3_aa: CASRGGVGGYTF; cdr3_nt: TGTGCCAGCCGAGGGGGGGTTGGTGGCTACACCTTC
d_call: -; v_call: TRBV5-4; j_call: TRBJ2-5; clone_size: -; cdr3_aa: CASSLPGTMTETQYF; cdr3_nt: TGTGCCAGCAGCTTGCCGGGGACAATGACTGAGACCCAGTACTTC
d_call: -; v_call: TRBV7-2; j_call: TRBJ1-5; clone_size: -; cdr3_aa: CASSLELRFNSNQPQHF; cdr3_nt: TGTGCCAGCAGCTTAGAGCTCCGGTTTAATAGCAATCAGCCCCAGCATTTT
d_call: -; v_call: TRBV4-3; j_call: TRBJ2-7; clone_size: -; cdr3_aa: CASSQDPASLREQYF; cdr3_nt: TGCGCCAGCAGCCAAGATCCGGCTAGCCTCCGCGAGCAGTACTTC
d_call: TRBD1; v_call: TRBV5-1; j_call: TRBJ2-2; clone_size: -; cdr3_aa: CASGVGQGAGELFF; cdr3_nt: TGCGCCAGCGGCGTCGGACAGGGGGCCGGGGAGCTGTTTTTT
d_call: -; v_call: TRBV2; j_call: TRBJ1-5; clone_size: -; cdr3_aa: CAKSGGAGQPQHF; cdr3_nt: TGTGCCAAATCTGGGGGGGCGGGTCAGCCCCAGCATTTT
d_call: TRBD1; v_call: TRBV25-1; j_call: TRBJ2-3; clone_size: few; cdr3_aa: CASSEMARAGGVDTQYF; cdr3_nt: TGTGCCAGCAGTGAAATGGCCCGGGCAGGGGGCGTGGATACGCAGTATTTT
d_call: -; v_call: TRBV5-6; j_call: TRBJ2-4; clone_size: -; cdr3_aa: CASSVNGFEALAKNIQYF; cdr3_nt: TGTGCCAGCAGCGTCAATGGGTTCGAGGCTCTAGCCAAAAACATTCAGTACTTC
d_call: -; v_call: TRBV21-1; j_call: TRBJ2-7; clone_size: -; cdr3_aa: CASSKARDYRVRYEQYF; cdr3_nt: TGTGCCAGCAGCAAAGCTCGGGACTATCGGGTGAGGTACGAGCAGTACTTC
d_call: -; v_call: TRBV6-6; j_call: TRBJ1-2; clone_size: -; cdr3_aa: CASSYLYGYTF; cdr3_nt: TGTGCCAGCAGTTACCTCTATGGCTACACCTTC
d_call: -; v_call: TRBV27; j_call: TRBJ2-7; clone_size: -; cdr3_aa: CASWGGRTYEQYF; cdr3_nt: TGTGCCAGCTGGGGGGGCAGAACCTACGAGCAGTACTTC
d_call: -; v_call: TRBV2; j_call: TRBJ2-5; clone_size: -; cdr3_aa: CASSERQGLGVETQYF; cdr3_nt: TGTGCCAGCAGTGAAAGGCAGGGGTTAGGTGTAGAGACCCAGTACTTC
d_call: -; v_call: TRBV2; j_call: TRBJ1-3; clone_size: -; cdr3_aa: CASSDPGSGNTIYF; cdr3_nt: TGTGCCAGCAGTGATCCAGGGTCTGGAAACACCATATATTTT
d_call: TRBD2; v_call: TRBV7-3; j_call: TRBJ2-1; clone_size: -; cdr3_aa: CASSSLAGGGEQFF; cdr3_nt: TGTGCCAGCAGCTCCCTAGCGGGAGGGGGTGAGCAGTTCTTC
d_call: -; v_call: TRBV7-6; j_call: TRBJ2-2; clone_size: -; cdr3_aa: CASSSTFLAPYTGELFF; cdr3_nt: TGTGCCAGCAGCTCAACCTTCCTAGCCCCCTACACCGGGGAGCTGTTTTTT
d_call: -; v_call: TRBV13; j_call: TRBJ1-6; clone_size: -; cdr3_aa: CASRTGNSPLHF; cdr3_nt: TGTGCCAGCAGAACAGGGAATTCACCCCTCCACTTT
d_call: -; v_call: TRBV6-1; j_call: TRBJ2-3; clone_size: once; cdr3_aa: CASTRGGLDTDTQYF; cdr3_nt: TGTGCCAGCACCAGGGGGGGACTAGACACAGATACGCAGTATTTT
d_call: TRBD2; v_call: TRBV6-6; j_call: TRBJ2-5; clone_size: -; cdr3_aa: CASSPRAGVFQETQYF; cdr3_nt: TGTGCCAGCAGTCCTCGTGCGGGGGTTTTCCAAGAGACCCAGTACTTC
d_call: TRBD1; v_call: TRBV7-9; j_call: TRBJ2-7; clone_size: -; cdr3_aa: CSSSSSPPRDSYEQYF; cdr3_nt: TGTTCCAGCAGCTCGAGTCCCCCCCGGGACAGCTACGAGCAGTACTTC
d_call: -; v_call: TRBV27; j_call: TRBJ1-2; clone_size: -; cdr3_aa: CASSWGGGGPQLPSGYTF; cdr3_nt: TGTGCCAGCAGTTGGGGGGGCGGGGGGCCTCAATTGCCGAGTGGCTACACCTTC
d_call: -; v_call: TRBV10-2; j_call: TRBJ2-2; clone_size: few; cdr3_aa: CATRWGENTGELFF; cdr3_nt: TGCGCCACCCGGTGGGGGGAGAACACCGGGGAGCTGTTTTTT
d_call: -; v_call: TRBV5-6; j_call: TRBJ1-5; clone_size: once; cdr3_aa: CASSPQGDGQPQHF; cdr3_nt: TGTGCCAGCAGCCCCCAAGGGGATGGTCAGCCCCAGCATTTT
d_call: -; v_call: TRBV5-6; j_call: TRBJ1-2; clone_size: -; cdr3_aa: CASSFGLLDDGERNYGYTF; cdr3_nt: TGTGCCAGCAGCTTCGGACTCTTAGACGACGGCGAGCGTAACTATGGCTACACCTTC
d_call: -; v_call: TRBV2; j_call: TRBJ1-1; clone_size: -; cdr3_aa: CASSGTLLNTEAFF; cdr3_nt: TGTGCCAGCAGTGGGACATTATTGAACACTGAAGCTTTCTTT
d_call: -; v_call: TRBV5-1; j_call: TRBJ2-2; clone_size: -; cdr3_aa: CASSYDYNTGELFF; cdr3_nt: TGCGCCAGCAGCTACGACTATAACACCGGGGAGCTGTTTTTT